The 2 T cell receptor beta chains in this list originate from one sample, sequenced in a study of blood T cell repertoires in COVID-19. Profiled with immunoSEQ multiplex PCR; TCRdb holds only in-frame clones, not every one. Among some 100,000 clones listed, about 86% were seen once. Sequencing was done on a sample of PBMCs or T cells enriched from blood (not recorded which). The receptors here all came from a woman in her forties or fifties who had recovered from COVID-19.

The chain couples TRBV12-3 or TRBV12-4 to TRBJ1-5; possibly TRBD1 for D (6 bases). This CDR3 has 13 amino acids. Between the trimmed V and J ends, which lost 5 bases and 7 bases, there was a span of 12 bases. CDR3 sequence: CASSLAGEQPQHF. DNA of the CDR3: TGTGCCAGCAGTCTCGCAGGGGAACAGCCCCAGCATTTT.

This clone was counted a single time. The gene calls are TRBV10-3 and TRBJ2-7, with 7 bases matching TRBD2. This CDR3 contains 12 residues. With V trimmed by 5 bases and J by 6 bases, 4 bases remained unmatched. CDR1 is ENHRY and CDR2 is SYGVKD in the germline V gene. The CDR3 is CAISSREAEQYF. The DNA for the CDR3 is TGTGCCATCAGTAGTCGGGAGGCCGAGCAGTACTTC.